Each of the 28 T cell receptor beta chains below was sequenced from the same sample in a study of blood T cell repertoires in COVID-19. Profiling relied on immunoSEQ multiplex PCR, and the TCRdb table lists in-frame clones only, not all of them. The sample contains 200,000 to 250,000 clones, 65% to 85% of which appear only once. The sample taken for sequencing was peripheral blood. Receptor source: a human donor in a cohort sampled during active COVID-19.

The V call is TRBV19, the J call TRBJ2-7, with D tentatively TRBD2 (5 bases). Germline CDR1 reads LNHDA; CDR2 reads SQIVND (reference sequence). The CDR3 runs to 11 residues. V was shortened by 7 bases and J by 7 bases, with 11 bases between the two germline ends. The CDR3 loop reads CASTGGGEQYF. Here the CDR3 DNA reads TGTGCCAGTACCGGAGGTGGGGAGCAGTACTTC. Using reference TRBV19 and TRBJ2-7 for the parts outside the CDR3, the full variable domain is DGGITQSPKYLFRKEGQNVTLSCEQNLNHDAMYWYRQDPGQGLRLIYYSQIVNDFQKGDIAEGYSVSREKKESFPLTVTSAQKNPTAFYLCASTGGGEQYFGPGTRLTVT.

V usage is TRBV5-1 and J usage is TRBJ2-2; 12 positions match TRBD2. Germline-derived CDR1 and CDR2 are SGHRS and YFSETQ. Losses at the gene ends were 0 bases for V and 12 bases for J; bases not matched to a gene: 6. CDR3 length equals 15 residues. CDR3 DNA: TGCGCCAGCAGCTTGGGACTAGCGGGGGCCAGAAAGCTGTTTTTT. This gives the protein CASSLGLAGARKLFF.

The chain uses TRBV15 and TRBJ2-5, with 8 nucleotides matching TRBD1. The germline gives CDR1 LNHNV, CDR2 YYDKDF (reference sequence). This CDR3 is 13 amino acids long. Unmatched junction bases numbered 3, after V lost 0 bases and J lost 9 bases. The CDR3 sequence: CATSRDQDRAQYF. DNA for the CDR3: TGTGCCACCAGCAGAGACCAGGACAGGGCCCAGTACTTC.

V is TRBV27 and J is TRBJ2-1, with 11 bases fitting TRBD2. CDR3 length: 19 amino acids. CDR1 is MNHEY, CDR2 SMNVEV, per germline (reference sequence). Trimming at V came to 5 bases and at J to 7 bases, leaving 19 bases not matched to a gene. The CDR3: CASSPLLIAGGPTSNEQFF. The CDR3 DNA follows: TGTGCCAGCAGTCCCCTATTAATAGCGGGAGGGCCTACTTCTAATGAGCAGTTCTTC.

The DNA for the CDR3 is TGTGCCACCAAGAAGGGGGATACGCAGTATTTT. This codes for CATKKGDTQYF. The genes are TRBV2 and TRBJ2-3; a possible D gene is TRBD1 (5 bases). V was pared by 10 bases and J by 6 bases, with 11 bases between. The germline V gene has CDR1 SNHLY and CDR2 FYNNEI. This CDR3 comprises 11 residues.

V usage is TRBV18 and J usage is TRBJ1-6; the D is unclear. Trimming removed 1 base from V and 5 bases from J, with 6 bases in between. This CDR3 contains 14 residues. Per germline, CDR1 KGHSH and CDR2 LQKENI. This CDR3 reads CASSPRQDNSPLHF. CDR3 DNA: TGTGCCAGCTCACCACGACAAGATAATTCACCCCTCCACTTT.

This chain links TRBV4-1 with TRBJ2-1; 13 nucleotides agree with TRBD2. Per the germline V gene, CDR1 is MGHRA and CDR2 is YSYEKL. Trimming removed 5 bases from V and 8 bases from J; junction bases left unmatched: 15. The CDR3 has 18 residues. CDR3 coding DNA: TGCGCCAGCAGCACCGGGACTAGCGGGGCAACCCTACAAGATGAGCAGTTCTTC. It encodes CASSTGTSGATLQDEQFF.

V and J are TRBV10-3 and TRBJ1-1; 9 bases line up with TRBD1. V gave up 1 base and J gave up 0 bases; unmatched junction bases: 6. The CDR3 spans 17 residues. Germline-derived CDR1 and CDR2 are ENHRY and SYGVKD. The CDR3 coding sequence is TGTGCCATCAGTGAGTACCCGGGACAGGGAATGAACACTGAAGCTTTCTTT. Its translation is CAISEYPGQGMNTEAFF.

This chain connects TRBV7-2 to TRBJ1-5; TRBD1 matches at 9 bases. The CDR3 spans 15 residues. V gave up 5 bases and J gave up 4 bases; unmatched junction bases: 6. The germline V gene encodes CDR1 SGHTA and CDR2 FQGNSA. DNA for the CDR3: TGTGCCAGCAGCCAGACCGGGACAGGGAATCAGCCCCAGCATTTT. Translation gives CASSQTGTGNQPQHF.

Here the CDR3 reads CASSIRTGGIEKLFF. In DNA, the CDR3 is TGTGCCAGTAGTATTCGGACAGGGGGCATTGAAAAACTGTTTTTT. The chain is built from TRBV19 and TRBJ1-4; 11 nucleotides align to TRBD1. Germline V gene lookup returns CDR1 LNHDA and CDR2 SQIVND (reference sequence). This CDR3 region has 15 residues. Trimming took 3 bases from V and 7 from J; bases not matched to a gene: 4.

This chain links TRBV11-3 with TRBJ2-3; D is uncertain. V was pared by 2 bases and J by 2 bases, with 17 bases between. The CDR3 covers 17 residues. Germline CDR1 SGHNT, CDR2 YENEEA. CDR3 residues: CASSLIPALVFTDTQYF. In nucleotides, the CDR3 is TGTGCCAGCAGCTTAATCCCTGCTCTAGTTTTCACAGATACGCAGTATTTT.

The chain employs TRBV7-2 and TRBJ2-3, with D possibly matching TRBD2 (6 bases). V was clipped by 4 bases and J by 2 bases, with 13 bases between them. The germline gives CDR1 SGHTA, CDR2 FQGNSA. The CDR3 loop spans 15 amino acids. The CDR3, as DNA: TGTGCCAGCAGCTACCAGGGACTTCACACAGATACGCAGTATTTT. This sequence encodes CASSYQGLHTDTQYF.

The rearrangement uses TRBV11-2 and TRBJ1-2; 9 nucleotides match TRBD1. CDR1 and CDR2 from the germline V gene are SGHAT and FQNNGV. The CDR3 consists of 13 residues. J was trimmed by 8 bases and V by 5 bases; bases with no gene match: 6. CDR3 in DNA: TGTGCCAGCAGCCCTGACAGGGGGAGGGGCTACACCTTC. It translates to CASSPDRGRGYTF.

The genes are TRBV5-4 and TRBJ2-5, with TRBD2 identical over 10 bases. This CDR3 has 14 residues. Germline loops: CDR1 SGHNT, CDR2 YYREEE (reference sequence). Losses at the gene ends were 3 bases for V and 3 bases for J; bases not matched to a gene: 2. CDR3 amino acids: CASSSLAGEETQYF. Written as DNA, the CDR3 is TGTGCCAGCAGCTCCCTAGCGGGGGAAGAGACCCAGTACTTC. Based on the CDR3 plus reference TRBV5-4 and TRBJ2-5, the full variable domain is ETGVTQSPTHLIKTRGQQVTLRCSSQSGHNTVSWYQQALGQGPQFIFQYYREEENGRGNFPPRFSGLQFPNYSSELNVNALELDDSALYLCASSSLAGEETQYFGPGTRLLVL.

The rearrangement links TRBV3-1 (or the pseudogene TRBV3-2) to TRBJ2-3; the match to TRBD2 covers 9 bases. The J segment lost 4 bases and the V segment lost 4 bases, leaving 6 bases of the junction unmatched. The CDR3 has 15 amino acids. Germline CDR1 reads LGHDT; CDR2 reads YNNKEL (reference sequence). CDR3 DNA sequence: TGTGCCAGCAGCCTAGCGGGGGCAGAGGCAGATACGCAGTATTTT. It specifies CASSLAGAEADTQYF.

The chain employs TRBV28 and TRBJ2-5; no clear D. The CDR3 contains 12 residues. Germline V CDR1 and CDR2: MDHEN, SYDVKM. Trimming removed 6 bases from V and 5 bases from J, with 10 bases in between. CDR3: CASSEVSETQYF. The CDR3 DNA sequence: TGTGCCAGCAGCGAGGTATCGGAGACCCAGTACTTC.

The gene calls are TRBV19 and TRBJ1-1; no reliable D call. Germline V gives CDR1 LNHDA, CDR2 SQIVND (reference sequence). The CDR3 is made up of 15 amino acids. The V and J ends lost 5 bases and 1 base respectively, with 14 bases between them. This CDR3 is CASSSPTRRNTEAFF. The CDR3 nucleotides read TGTGCCAGTAGTTCTCCGACAAGGCGGAACACTGAAGCTTTCTTT.

V and J are TRBV29-1 and TRBJ2-3; weak D call: TRBD2 (6 bases). The CDR3 sequence is 13 residues long. In germline, CDR1 is SQVTM, CDR2 ANQGSEA. V was trimmed by 2 bases and J by 5 bases, leaving 11 bases between them. CDR3 nucleotides: TGCAGCGTTGAATCTGGAGCGGGAGATACGCAGTATTTT. Its translation is CSVESGAGDTQYF.

This clone has a handful of counts. The chain recombines TRBV5-1 with TRBJ2-7; D might be TRBD2 (5 bases). The CDR3 has 14 residues. With 3 bases removed from V and 2 bases from J, the gap between germline ends came to 12 bases. Germline-derived CDR1 and CDR2 are SGHRS and YFSETQ. The CDR3 here is CASSWQRDTYEQYF. The CDR3 nucleotides read TGCGCCAGCAGCTGGCAGAGGGATACCTACGAGCAGTACTTC.

The V gene is TRBV14, the J gene TRBJ2-1; TRBD2 agrees at 8 bases. Germline CDR1 is SGHDN and CDR2 is FVKESK. V trimming: 0 bases; J trimming: 2 bases; junction bases outside the gene matches: 6. The CDR3 sequence is 17 residues long. The chain's CDR3 is CASSQDMALAAYNEQFF. CDR3 bases: TGTGCCAGCAGCCAAGATATGGCACTAGCGGCCTACAATGAGCAGTTCTTC.

The chain links TRBV7-9 to TRBJ2-2; tentative D call: TRBD2 (5 bases). V was trimmed by 11 bases and J by 4 bases, leaving 5 bases between them. The germline V gene has CDR1 SEHNR and CDR2 FQNEAQ (reference sequence). CDR3 size: 10 residues. This CDR3 reads CAGSTGELFF. As DNA, the CDR3 is TGTGCCGGGAGCACCGGGGAGCTGTTTTTT.

The J gene is TRBJ2-2, the V gene TRBV2; TRBD2 is a possible D gene (7 bases). The ends were cut back, 10 bases at V and 4 bases at J, with 19 bases in the middle. Germline V gene lookup returns CDR1 SNHLY and CDR2 FYNNEI. The CDR3 has 15 residues. CDR3 sequence: CATGGSERGTGELFF. The CDR3 DNA is TGTGCCACGGGGGGCAGTGAGAGGGGCACCGGGGAGCTGTTTTTT.

The genes are TRBV11-2 and TRBJ1-2; 7 nucleotides align to TRBD1. This CDR3 has 13 amino acids. Germline lookup yields CDR1 SGHAT and CDR2 FQNNGV. J was trimmed by 9 bases and V by 7 bases; bases with no gene match: 11. The CDR3 loop reads CASTPQGGRSYTF. The CDR3 DNA follows: TGTGCCAGCACTCCTCAGGGGGGTCGGAGCTACACCTTC.

The chain combines TRBV29-1 with TRBJ2-6; perhaps TRBD1 as D (5 bases). Trimming took 6 bases from V and 0 from J, leaving 6 bases between them. The CDR3 covers 13 residues. Germline-derived CDR1 and CDR2 are SQVTM and ANQGSEA. CDR3 nucleotides: TGCAGCGTCCAGGGCTCTGGGGCCAACGTCCTGACTTTC. Encoded protein: CSVQGSGANVLTF.

CDR3: CASSPQGAHGEQFF. The CDR3, as DNA: TGTGCCAGCAGTCCACAGGGGGCGCATGGTGAGCAGTTCTTC. V usage is TRBV28 and J usage is TRBJ2-1; 9 nucleotides line up with TRBD1. J was trimmed by 9 bases and V by 5 bases; bases with no gene match: 8. CDR3 length: 14 amino acids. Germline assignment: CDR1 MDHEN and CDR2 SYDVKM.

This clone was observed a few times. The chain links TRBV12-5 to TRBJ2-7, with D possibly TRBD1 on 6 matching bases. Germline V gene sequence: CDR1 LGHNT, CDR2 FRNRAP. This CDR3 is 15 amino acids long. V was pared by 5 bases and J by 3 bases, with 17 bases between. The CDR3 region has the DNA TGTGCTAGTGGTCCGCAACAGGGTAGGAGCTACGAGCAGTACTTC. This codes for CASGPQQGRSYEQYF.

This sequence joins TRBV28 and TRBJ1-5, with D perhaps matching TRBD1 (5 bases). The CDR3 sequence is 14 residues long. V was clipped by 8 bases and J by 5 bases, with 16 bases between them. Looked up from germline, CDR1 is MDHEN and CDR2 is SYDVKM. The CDR3 bases are TGTGCCAGCGGGCTGGGGGGGTTTTATCAGCCCCAGCATTTT. Translation: CASGLGGFYQPQHF. The variable domain in full, with the rest retrieved from reference TRBV28 and TRBJ1-5, is DVKVTQSSRYLVKRTGEKVFLECVQDMDHENMFWYRQDPGLGLRLIYFSYDVKMKEKGDIPEGYSVSREKKERFSLILESASTNQTSMYLCASGLGGFYQPQHFGDGTRLSIL.

The CDR3 nucleotides read TGTGCCAGCAGCCTAGGCCAGGGAGGCCCCTACGAGCAGTACTTC. This codes for CASSLGQGGPYEQYF. This rearrangement joins TRBV4-2 to TRBJ2-7, with D perhaps TRBD2 (6 bases). The V and J ends lost 4 bases and 2 bases respectively, with 15 bases between them. Germline loops: CDR1 LGHNA, CDR2 YNFKEQ. The CDR3 has 15 residues.